The 7 T cell receptor beta chains given below trace back to one sample, sequenced in a study of CXCR3-negative and CXCR3-positive naive CD8 T cells. Regarding the study as a whole: CXCR3-positive naive cells carried more hydrophobic TRB CDR3s than CXCR3-negative ones.

Researchers prepared the TRB cDNA libraries using 5' RACE with UMI labels. TCRdb derives one entry per CDR3 protein from the 5' RACE reads, leaving out DNA. This table holds 110,000 or so distinct CDR3 sequences. Antigens for these TCRs are unknown. Sequenced: naive CXCR3+ CD8+ T cells from blood. Subset reported: CD45RO-CCR7+CD27+CD95- naive CD8+ T cells expressing CXCR3 (TNR3+). These TCRs come from a human donor in good health. Some clones in this sample may be carry-over from other donors' samples.

The genes are TRBV3-1 and TRBJ2-7; TCRdb gives TRBD1 as the D gene, but with no DNA this cannot be confirmed. The CDR3 covers 15 residues. Germline V lookup: CDR1 LGHDT, CDR2 YNNKEL (reference sequence). The CDR3 protein is CASSQALGLTYEQYF.

The J gene is TRBJ2-7, the V gene TRBV13; TCRdb calls TRBD1, which cannot be checked without DNA. CDR3 length: 16 amino acids. Germline V CDR1 and CDR2: PRHDT, FYEKMQ (reference sequence). CDR3 protein: CASSVLTGGSSYEQYF.

This sequence joins TRBV29-1 and TRBJ1-2. The germline V gene has CDR1 SQVTM and CDR2 ANQGSEA. There are 12 residues in the CDR3. The CDR3 spells CSVEPEFYGYTF.

This chain links TRBV2 with TRBJ2-7; there is no DNA to check the TCRdb D call of TRBD1. Germline V gene data show CDR1 as SNHLY and CDR2 as FYNNEI. CDR3 length: 15 amino acids. This CDR3 is CASTVRQGGSYEQYF.

This chain connects TRBV5-1 to TRBJ2-6; TCRdb gives TRBD1 as the D gene, but with no DNA this cannot be confirmed. The CDR3 loop spans 15 amino acids. CDR1 and CDR2 (germline): SGHRS, YFSETQ. The CDR3 sequence is CASSFTGPGANVLTF.

The V gene is TRBV7-2, the J gene TRBJ2-7; the TCRdb call, TRBD2, lacks DNA for checking. From germline, CDR1 is SGHTA and CDR2 FQGNSA. The CDR3 totals 16 residues. The CDR3 spells CASSEPRELGSYEQYF.

The CDR3 here is CASSSEPSGIYEQFF. The rearrangement joins TRBV5-5 to TRBJ2-1; TCRdb indicates TRBD2, and absent DNA this call remains unverified. Germline-derived CDR1 and CDR2 are SGHKS and YYEKEE (reference sequence). The CDR3 sequence is 15 residues long.